These 9 T cell receptor beta chains were all obtained from the same sample, sequenced in a study of blood T cells in healthy people across ages. A second PCR of roughly 7 to 11 cycles used a sample-barcoded 5' primer and a J-beta primer mix. TCRdb recomputed calls from the 5' RACE reads with MiXCR, one row per CDR3 protein. The sample lists fewer than 2,000,000 distinct CDR3 sequences; roughly 32% were seen once. Material for sequencing was blood. The source is a woman in her 30s in good health.

This clonotype was seen more than once but under ten times. This rearrangement joins TRBV5-1 to TRBJ2-1; possibly TRBD2 for D (5 bases). Germline-derived CDR1 and CDR2 are SGHRS and YFSETQ. V dropped 3 bases and J dropped 7 bases, with 23 bases sitting between them. The length of the CDR3 is 17 residues. In DNA, the CDR3 is TGCGCCAGCAGCTCCTCTAGCTCACTCAGATTTAAAAATGAGCAGTTCTTC. This encodes CASSSSSSLRFKNEQFF. Combining the CDR3 with reference TRBV5-1 and TRBJ2-1 gives the whole variable domain KAGVTQTPRYLIKTRGQQVTLSCSPISGHRSVSWYQQTPGQGLQFLFEYFSETQRNKGNFPGRFSGRQFSNSRSEMNVSTLELGDSALYLCASSSSSSLRFKNEQFFGPGTRLTVL.

This chain links TRBV4-2 with TRBJ2-5, with 8 bases matching TRBD2. CDR3 length equals 16 residues. Germline CDR1 and CDR2: LGHNA and YNFKEQ. Trimming at V came to 0 bases and at J to 5 bases, leaving 8 bases not matched to a gene. The CDR3 protein is CASSQDPGRAGETQYF. Written as DNA, the CDR3 is TGTGCCAGCAGCCAAGATCCCGGGAGGGCCGGGGAGACCCAGTACTTC.

This chain connects TRBV20-1 to TRBJ2-1; no firm D call. The CDR3 totals 16 residues. Germline loops: CDR1 DFQATT, CDR2 SNEGSKA (reference sequence). Trimming stripped 5 bases from V and 2 bases from J, with 19 bases between. The CDR3 sequence: CSALGSPNQAYNEQFF. CDR3 DNA sequence: TGCAGTGCTCTGGGCAGCCCAAACCAAGCCTACAATGAGCAGTTCTTC.

The chain has TRBV20-1 and TRBJ2-1; D might be TRBD2 (5 bases). Germline CDR1 is DFQATT and CDR2 is SNEGSKA (reference sequence). Between the trimmed V and J ends, which lost 3 bases and 0 bases, there was a span of 18 bases. This CDR3 spans 17 amino acids. This CDR3 reads CSASLGSASSSYNEQFF. The CDR3 DNA reads as TGCAGTGCTAGCCTAGGGAGCGCCTCCAGCTCCTACAATGAGCAGTTCTTC.

The V gene is TRBV5-1, the J gene TRBJ2-3; D may be TRBD1 (6 bases). This CDR3 region has 14 residues. V was pared by 3 bases and J by 4 bases, with 12 bases between. In germline, CDR1 is SGHRS, CDR2 YFSETQ. CDR3: CASSYTGSADTQYF. As DNA, the CDR3 is TGCGCCAGCAGCTATACAGGGAGCGCAGATACGCAGTATTTT. The entire variable domain, with the rest obtained from reference TRBV5-1 and TRBJ2-3, is as follows: KAGVTQTPRYLIKTRGQQVTLSCSPISGHRSVSWYQQTPGQGLQFLFEYFSETQRNKGNFPGRFSGRQFSNSRSEMNVSTLELGDSALYLCASSYTGSADTQYFGPGTRLTVL.

This clonotype has just one count. This chain joins TRBV14 and TRBJ2-6, with D perhaps matching TRBD1 (6 bases). Germline V gives CDR1 SGHDN, CDR2 FVKESK. V lost 8 bases, J lost 2 bases, and 19 bases lay in between. CDR3 length: 17 residues. The CDR3 reads CASSSGQTWAGANVLTF. The CDR3 DNA sequence: TGTGCCAGCTCGTCTGGACAGACCTGGGCTGGGGCCAACGTCCTGACTTTC.

V usage is TRBV6-5 and J usage is TRBJ2-7, with a tentative D call TRBD1 (6 bases). With the DNA end fitting TRBJ2-5 better, the J assignment may be wrong. Germline V lookup: CDR1 MNHEY, CDR2 SVGAGI. There are 15 residues in the CDR3. In DNA, the CDR3 is TGTGCCAGCAGTTATGAACAGGGTTTGGAGGAGACCCAGTACTTC. Translating gives CASSYEQGLEETQYF.

The chain recombines TRBV3-1 with TRBJ2-7, with D perhaps given as TRBD1 or TRBD2 (6 bases each). V lost 0 bases to trimming and J lost 3 bases, with 15 bases between them. The CDR3 runs 16 residues. The germline V gene has CDR1 LGHDT and CDR2 YNNKEL (reference sequence). CDR3 in amino acids: CASSQDGFRGLYEQYF. The CDR3, as DNA: TGTGCCAGCAGCCAAGATGGTTTCAGGGGACTCTACGAGCAGTACTTC.

V usage is TRBV5-1 and J usage is TRBJ1-2; TRBD1 matches 9 bases. This CDR3 is built from 16 residues. The V gene end was trimmed by 1 base and the J gene end by 3 bases; junction bases not matched to a gene: 7. The germline gives CDR1 SGHRS, CDR2 YFSETQ. CDR3 residues: CASSLLTGQGDYGYTF. CDR3 in DNA: TGCGCCAGCAGCTTGCTAACGGGACAGGGCGACTATGGCTACACCTTC. Full variable domain (outside the CDR3, taken from reference TRBV5-1 and TRBJ1-2): KAGVTQTPRYLIKTRGQQVTLSCSPISGHRSVSWYQQTPGQGLQFLFEYFSETQRNKGNFPGRFSGRQFSNSRSEMNVSTLELGDSALYLCASSLLTGQGDYGYTFGSGTRLTVV.